This T cell receptor (beta chain) was captured by sequencing in a study of T cell repertoires in cytomegalovirus infection. The wider study: CMV epitopes that were recently identified and HLA-C-restricted were used alongside well-studied HLA-B-restricted ones. Public TCR beta signatures provided an indication of both CMV infection and a matching HLA type.

Per germline, CDR1 SGHDT and CDR2 YYEEEE. This CDR3 comprises 16 residues. Via MiXCR, TCRdb re-called the reads, giving one row per CDR3 protein. In the table there are some 900,000 distinct CDR3 sequences, approximately 29% of which are singletons. Findings of the study overall: Cumulative frequency of public TCR beta families picked out carriers of CMV plus the relevant HLA. Dominating the ex vivo response were TCR beta clonotypes that were CMV-specific and HLA-C-restricted.

A remark on this clonotype: What it binds is unknown. An end of the junction differs from the germline gene, which may be a read error.

This receptor was obtained from a human donor in good health (CMV status not recorded). Some clones in this sample may be carry-over from other donors' samples. The J gene is TRBJ1-3, the V gene TRBV5-6; maybe TRBD1 (5 bases). Here the sequenced sample was cultured CD8+ T cells from PBMCs, taken from culture after CMV antigen stimulation. The CDR3 nucleotides read TGTGCCAGCAGCTTGGGCGGGGGTCGCTCTGGAGACACCATATATTTT. Translated, it gives CASSLGGGRSGDTIYF.